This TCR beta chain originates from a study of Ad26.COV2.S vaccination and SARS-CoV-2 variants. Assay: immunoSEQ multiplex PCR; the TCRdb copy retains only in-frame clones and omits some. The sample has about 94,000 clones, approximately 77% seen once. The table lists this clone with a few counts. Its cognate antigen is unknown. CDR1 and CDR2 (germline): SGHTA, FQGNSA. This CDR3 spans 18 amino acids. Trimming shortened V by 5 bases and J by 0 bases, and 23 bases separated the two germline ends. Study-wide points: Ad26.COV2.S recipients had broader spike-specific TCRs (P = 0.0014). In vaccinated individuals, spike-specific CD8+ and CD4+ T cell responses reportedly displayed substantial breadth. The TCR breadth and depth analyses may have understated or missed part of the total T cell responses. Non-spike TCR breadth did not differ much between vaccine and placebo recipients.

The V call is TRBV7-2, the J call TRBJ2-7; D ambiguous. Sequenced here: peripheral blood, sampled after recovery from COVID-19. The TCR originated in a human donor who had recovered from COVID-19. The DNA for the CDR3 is TGTGCCAGCAGCCTCCGTTTGCGTGGCAGACCGAGCTCCTACGAGCAGTACTTC. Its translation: CASSLRLRGRPSSYEQYF.